Listed below are T cell receptor beta chains from one sample, sequenced in a study of CD8 T cells in Susac syndrome. TCRdb processed the immunoSEQ multiplex PCR reads anew with MiXCR; each CDR3 protein has one entry. This table holds 53,000 or so distinct CDR3 sequences, roughly 93% found once. Sequencing was done on a sample of CD8+ T cells from PBMCs. These receptor sequences come from a human donor in good health. CDR3s include the opening cysteine and the closing phenylalanine or tryptophan. Each record gives: V gene, clone size, D gene, J gene, CDR3 protein, CDR3 DNA. The D gene is left open where the match is weak. Rows may omit the clone size; those that give it use once, few, many or a size class.

V: TRBV28
size: NA
D: NA
J: TRBJ2-1
CDR3: CASSLEGLVYNEQFF
DNA: TGTGCCAGCAGTCTTGAAGGTCTCGTCTACAATGAGCAGTTCTTC

V: TRBV28
size: NA
D: TRBD2
J: TRBJ2-3
CDR3: CASSPGTSGTLGDTQYF
DNA: TGTGCCAGCAGTCCCGGGACTAGCGGGACCCTGGGGGATACGCAGTATTTT

V: TRBV12-3/TRBV12-4
size: NA
D: NA
J: TRBJ2-1
CDR3: CAIERILHHEQFF
DNA: TGTGCGATTGAGCGGATACTACACCATGAGCAGTTCTTC

V: TRBV6-6
size: NA
D: TRBD1
J: TRBJ2-7
CDR3: CASSYPPGQVYEQYF
DNA: TGTGCCAGCAGTTACCCCCCGGGACAGGTCTACGAGCAGTACTTC

V: TRBV12-3/TRBV12-4
size: NA
D: TRBD1
J: TRBJ1-5
CDR3: CASSLDRGRNQPQHF
DNA: TGTGCCAGCAGTTTGGACAGGGGCCGTAATCAGCCCCAGCATTTT

V: TRBV28
size: NA
D: NA
J: TRBJ2-3
CDR3: CASSFTRDTQYF
DNA: TGTGCCAGCAGTTTTACGAGGGATACGCAGTATTTT

V: TRBV4-1
size: NA
D: NA
J: TRBJ1-5
CDR3: CASSQGSGQPQHF
DNA: TGCGCCAGCAGCCAAGGTTCTGGCCAGCCCCAGCATTTT

V: TRBV29-1
size: NA
D: TRBD1
J: TRBJ2-7
CDR3: CSAGTGVPEQYF
DNA: TGCAGCGCCGGGACAGGGGTCCCCGAGCAGTACTTC

V: TRBV29-1
size: NA
D: NA
J: TRBJ1-2
CDR3: CSDDRLYGYTF
DNA: TGCAGTGATGACAGACTCTATGGCTACACCTTC

V: TRBV28
size: NA
D: NA
J: TRBJ1-5
CDR3: CASSITTNSNQPQHF
DNA: TGTGCCAGCAGTATAACGACTAATAGCAATCAGCCCCAGCATTTT

V: TRBV6-1
size: NA
D: NA
J: TRBJ2-1
CDR3: CASAYGNNEQFF
DNA: TGTGCCTCTGCCTATGGTAACAATGAGCAGTTCTTC

V: TRBV12-3/TRBV12-4
size: once
D: TRBD1
J: TRBJ2-2
CDR3: CASSLRGGQGNTGELFF
DNA: TGTGCCAGCAGTTTAAGGGGTGGACAGGGGAACACCGGGGAGCTGTTTTTT

V: TRBV7-9
size: NA
D: NA
J: TRBJ1-2
CDR3: CASSLVGNDYGYTF
DNA: TGTGCCAGCAGCTTAGTGGGGAATGACTATGGCTACACCTTC

V: TRBV2
size: once
D: TRBD2
J: TRBJ2-3
CDR3: CASMELADYTDTQYF
DNA: TGTGCCAGCATGGAGCTAGCGGACTACACAGATACGCAGTATTTT

V: TRBV29-1
size: NA
D: NA
J: TRBJ1-1
CDR3: CSVEGFAEGAFF
DNA: TGCAGCGTTGAAGGCTTCGCGGAAGGGGCTTTCTTT

V: TRBV28
size: NA
D: NA
J: TRBJ2-7
CDR3: CASGAGVYEQYF
DNA: TGTGCTTCGGGAGCAGGGGTCTACGAGCAGTACTTC

V: TRBV29-1
size: NA
D: NA
J: TRBJ2-1
CDR3: CSAGGWEQFF
DNA: TGCAGCGCCGGTGGTTGGGAGCAGTTCTTC

V: TRBV19
size: NA
D: NA
J: TRBJ2-1
CDR3: CASSMGAGANEQFF
DNA: TGTGCCAGTAGTATGGGGGCGGGAGCGAATGAGCAGTTCTTC

V: TRBV4-1
size: NA
D: NA
J: TRBJ2-7
CDR3: CASSQAPGFAYEQYF
DNA: TGCGCCAGCAGCCAGGCGCCCGGGTTTGCCTACGAGCAGTACTTC

V: TRBV28
size: NA
D: NA
J: TRBJ2-7
CDR3: CASSNGEGAYEQYF
DNA: TGTGCCAGCAGTAACGGGGAGGGGGCCTACGAGCAGTACTTC

V: TRBV7-6
size: NA
D: TRBD2
J: TRBJ2-7
CDR3: CASSNGLAGSYEQYF
DNA: TGTGCCAGCAGCAACGGACTAGCGGGGTCCTACGAGCAGTACTTC

V: TRBV20-1
size: NA
D: NA
J: TRBJ2-1
CDR3: CSARGWGVEQFF
DNA: TGCAGTGCTAGGGGGTGGGGGGTTGAGCAGTTCTTC

V: TRBV27
size: NA
D: TRBD1
J: TRBJ1-2
CDR3: CASRGQGSAYGYTF
DNA: TGTGCCAGCAGGGGACAGGGGTCGGCCTATGGCTACACCTTC

V: TRBV7-6
size: once
D: NA
J: TRBJ2-3
CDR3: CASSLAISTDTQYF
DNA: TGTGCCAGCAGCTTAGCGATTAGCACAGATACGCAGTATTTT

V: TRBV10-2
size: NA
D: NA
J: TRBJ1-1
CDR3: CASSSRAAGPNTEAFF
DNA: TGCGCCAGCAGTTCCCGGGCCGCAGGGCCGAACACTGAAGCTTTCTTT

V: TRBV6-1
size: NA
D: NA
J: TRBJ2-1
CDR3: CASIRGGPPNEQFF
DNA: TGTGCCAGCATCAGGGGGGGGCCGCCCAATGAGCAGTTCTTC